One and the same sample provided the 32 T cell receptor beta chains below, sequenced in a study of STAT5B mutations in CD4+ large granular lymphocyte leukemia (dated by TCRdb to 2022 to 2024). The library was made by the immunoSEQ multiplex PCR assay. TCRdb holds this immuneACCESS table with in-frame rearrangements only. Some clones are missing; in checked studies, unresolved V genes explain under half, and the rest has no known cause. The sample table lists approximately 35,000 clones, more than 65% of them with a count of one. Clones ranked in the top ten supply more than 2% of the sample. The sample comprised CD4+ T cells from blood buffy coats. These receptors were taken from a human donor in good health.

This chain joins TRBV19 and TRBJ1-5; 9 positions match TRBD1. The CDR3 covers 14 residues. Germline CDR1 is LNHDA and CDR2 is SQIVND (reference sequence). Trimming removed 6 bases from V and 3 bases from J; junction bases left unmatched: 3. The CDR3 sequence: CASRGQGNNQPQHF. CDR3 in DNA: TGTGCCAGTAGGGGACAGGGTAACAATCAGCCCCAGCATTTT.

A few counts support this clone. The V and J genes are TRBV9 and TRBJ2-3; D gene uncertain. V lost 0 bases, J lost 2 bases, and 7 bases lay in between. CDR1 and CDR2 (germline): SGDLS, YYNGEE. This CDR3 contains 14 residues. CDR3 in DNA: TGTGCCAGCAGCGTAGTAGGGTCCACAGATACGCAGTATTTT. Its protein is CASSVVGSTDTQYF.

The rearrangement links TRBV10-3 to TRBJ2-7; D perhaps matches TRBD2 (6 bases). V was shortened by 3 bases and J by 2 bases, with 11 bases between the two germline ends. CDR3 length: 14 amino acids. Germline V gene lookup returns CDR1 ENHRY and CDR2 SYGVKD. DNA for the CDR3: TGTGCCATCAGTGATTGGAGGGACCCCTACGAGCAGTACTTC. It specifies CAISDWRDPYEQYF.

The chain links TRBV10-3 to TRBJ2-7; 10 bases are a match to TRBD1. CDR3 length: 15 residues. V lost 6 bases and J lost 3; bases outside the gene matches: 8. The germline V gene has CDR1 ENHRY and CDR2 SYGVKD. The CDR3 region has the DNA TGTGCCATCAGCGCCCGGGACAGGGGAGGCTACGAGCAGTACTTC. Protein sequence: CAISARDRGGYEQYF.

The genes are TRBV7-2 and TRBJ2-7, with D unclear. Trimming removed 1 base from V and 7 bases from J, with 11 bases in between. CDR3 length: 13 residues. Looked up from germline, CDR1 is SGHTA and CDR2 is FQGNSA. CDR3 nucleotide sequence: TGTGCCAGCAGCTTAGTGTCCCCGTGGGAGCAGTACTTC. This gives the protein CASSLVSPWEQYF.

The gene calls are TRBV5-4 and TRBJ1-1, with 7 bases identical to TRBD1. This CDR3 is 15 amino acids long. CDR1 is SGHNT, CDR2 YYREEE, per germline (reference sequence). The V segment lost 3 bases and the J segment 1 base; nucleotides outside the gene matches: 6. DNA of the CDR3: TGTGCCAGCAGCTGGCCGGGACAGTGGAACACTGAAGCTTTCTTT. The encoded protein is CASSWPGQWNTEAFF.

This rearrangement joins TRBV30 to TRBJ1-1; D is unclear. The CDR3 spans 13 residues. V lost 5 bases to trimming and J lost 3 bases, with 13 bases between them. Per the germline V gene, CDR1 is GTSNPN and CDR2 is SVGIG (reference sequence). This CDR3 is CAWDGDTHTEAFF. The CDR3 region has the DNA TGTGCCTGGGACGGAGATACCCACACTGAAGCTTTCTTT.

The chain uses TRBV6-5 and TRBJ1-6; TRBD1 matches at 9 bases. V shed 2 bases, J shed 7 bases, and the junction held 6 bases outside the gene matches. The CDR3 length is 16 residues. Germline lookup yields CDR1 MNHEY and CDR2 SVGAGI. The CDR3 DNA follows: TGTGCCAGCAGTTACAGAGGGACAGGGACGAATTCACCCCTCCACTTT. It is translated as CASSYRGTGTNSPLHF.

The chain couples TRBV6-4 to TRBJ1-2, with TRBD1 identical over 10 bases. V lost 5 bases, J lost 9 bases, and 9 bases stayed unmatched. Germline V gives CDR1 MRHNA, CDR2 SNTAGT. The length of the CDR3 is 14 residues. For the CDR3, the DNA is TGTGCCAGCAGTCCCGGGACAGGGGAGGAACGCTACACCTTC. Translation: CASSPGTGEERYTF.

This CDR3 is CASSLNTGGHSPLHF. The CDR3 DNA reads as TGTGCCAGCAGCTTAAATACAGGGGGCCATTCACCCCTCCACTTT. V usage is TRBV11-2 and J usage is TRBJ1-6; 9 nucleotides align to TRBD1. V lost 2 bases, J lost 8 bases, and 4 bases stayed unmatched. The CDR3 consists of 15 residues. Germline V gene lookup returns CDR1 SGHAT and CDR2 FQNNGV.

The chain employs TRBV5-1 and TRBJ1-4; no firm D call. The V gene's germline CDR1 is SGHRS and CDR2 YFSETQ. Trimming cost V 0 bases and J 8 bases, with 5 bases left between them. The CDR3 length is 12 residues. In nucleotides, the CDR3 is TGCGCCAGCAGCTTGGGCGGCGAAAAACTGTTTTTT. Protein sequence: CASSLGGEKLFF.

The V and J genes are TRBV5-4 and TRBJ2-7; D remains unclear. Deletions cut 2 bases from V and 0 bases from J, with 12 bases between. The germline V gene has CDR1 SGHNT and CDR2 YYREEE (reference sequence). CDR3 size: 15 residues. In DNA, the CDR3 is TGTGCCAGCAGCTTCCCCGGGCTAAGCTCCTACGAGCAGTACTTC. This gives the protein CASSFPGLSSYEQYF.

This clone was counted between two and nine times. V is TRBV18 and J is TRBJ2-7; a possible D gene is TRBD2 (5 bases). CDR3 size: 13 residues. Trimming stripped 0 bases from V and 5 bases from J, with 8 bases between. Germline V gives CDR1 KGHSH, CDR2 LQKENI. The CDR3: CASSPPEENEQYF. As DNA, the CDR3 is TGTGCCAGCTCACCACCGGAGGAGAACGAGCAGTACTTC.

This chain connects TRBV5-1 to TRBJ1-1; D remains ambiguous. This CDR3 spans 13 amino acids. The V gene's germline CDR1 is SGHRS and CDR2 YFSETQ. Trimming pared 0 bases from V and 4 bases from J, leaving 7 bases between. CDR3 residues: CASSLVAATEAFF. CDR3 DNA: TGCGCCAGCAGCTTGGTGGCAGCCACTGAAGCTTTCTTT.

This chain uses TRBV30 with TRBJ2-7, with TRBD1 matching 9 bases. The CDR3 length is 12 residues. Germline V lookup: CDR1 GTSNPN, CDR2 SVGIG (reference sequence). CDR3: CASGQGTYEQYF. CDR3 nucleotide sequence: TGTGCGTCGGGACAGGGAACCTACGAGCAGTACTTC.

This chain joins TRBV29-1 and TRBJ2-1, with D hard to call. Germline V lookup: CDR1 SQVTM, CDR2 ANQGSEA. The V and J ends lost 7 bases and 5 bases respectively, with 18 bases between them. This CDR3 has 14 residues. The CDR3 here is CSAAPAGGNNEQFF. For the CDR3, the DNA is TGCAGCGCTGCCCCGGCAGGTGGGAACAATGAGCAGTTCTTC.

This rearrangement joins TRBV19 to TRBJ2-1, with TRBD2 matching over 9 bases. The CDR3 has 16 residues. CDR1 is LNHDA, CDR2 SQIVND, per germline (reference sequence). With V trimmed by 3 bases and J by 6 bases, 9 bases remained unmatched. The CDR3 reads CASSMSASGVTNEQFF. CDR3 DNA sequence: TGTGCCAGTAGTATGAGCGCTAGCGGGGTAACCAATGAGCAGTTCTTC.

The chain carries TRBV4-2 and TRBJ2-1; 9 bases line up with TRBD2. V lost 1 base, J lost 7 bases, and 11 bases stayed unmatched. The CDR3 spans 17 residues. Germline assignment: CDR1 LGHNA and CDR2 YNFKEQ. The CDR3 DNA reads as TGTGCCAGCAGCCAAGTCCGGCGGACTAGCGCAAGGAATGAGCAGTTCTTC. This gives the protein CASSQVRRTSARNEQFF.

The chain couples TRBV6-5 to TRBJ1-4; no definite D call. Trimming shortened V by 5 bases and J by 0 bases, and 10 bases separated the two germline ends. Germline V CDR1 and CDR2: MNHEY, SVGAGI. CDR3 size: 15 residues. The CDR3 sequence is CASSRPPPTNEKLFF. CDR3 coding DNA: TGTGCCAGCAGTCGACCCCCTCCAACTAATGAAAAACTGTTTTTT.

This sequence joins TRBV11-3 and TRBJ2-1, with 7 positions matching TRBD2. CDR1 is SGHNT and CDR2 is YENEEA in the germline V gene. The junction had 9 bases not matched to a gene; V was cut back by 5 bases and J by 8 bases. The CDR3 is made up of 14 amino acids. In nucleotides, the CDR3 is TGTGCCAGCAGCCTCCGGACTAGTAACGATGAGCAGTTCTTC. Translation: CASSLRTSNDEQFF.

V usage is TRBV5-6 and J usage is TRBJ2-2, with unresolved D. The CDR3 is 14 residues long. Germline assignment: CDR1 SGHDT and CDR2 YYEEEE. V was pared by 2 bases and J by 1 base, with 6 bases between. The CDR3 region has the DNA TGTGCCAGCAGCTTCGGCAGGAACACCGGGGAGCTGTTTTTT. Protein product: CASSFGRNTGELFF.

The chain couples TRBV7-9 to TRBJ2-7, with D uncertain. The CDR3 spans 15 residues. Germline CDR1 reads SEHNR; CDR2 reads FQNEAQ (reference sequence). V gave up 1 base and J gave up 4 bases, with 14 bases separating them. The CDR3 DNA reads as TGTGCCAGCAGCTTAGAAGGCGGTCTTCCTTACGAGCAGTACTTC. It translates to CASSLEGGLPYEQYF.

This clone was picked up one time. This chain uses TRBV5-1 with TRBJ1-5, with a possible D match to TRBD1 (5 bases). The germline V and J ends were trimmed by 3 bases and 3 bases, with 10 bases remaining between them. The length of the CDR3 is 14 residues. Germline V lookup: CDR1 SGHRS, CDR2 YFSETQ. The CDR3 region is CASSWDGLNQPQHF. The CDR3, as DNA: TGCGCCAGCAGCTGGGACGGTCTCAATCAGCCCCAGCATTTT. The full variable domain, with the rest looked up from reference TRBV5-1 and TRBJ1-5, is KAGVTQTPRYLIKTRGQQVTLSCSPISGHRSVSWYQQTPGQGLQFLFEYFSETQRNKGNFPGRFSGRQFSNSRSEMNVSTLELGDSALYLCASSWDGLNQPQHFGDGTRLSIL.

The chain has TRBV11-2 and TRBJ1-1; 8 nucleotides agree with TRBD1. CDR1 is SGHAT, CDR2 FQNNGV, per germline. V was pared by 4 bases and J by 3 bases, with 1 base of the junction left unmatched. The CDR3 loop spans 13 amino acids. CDR3 DNA: TGTGCCAGCAGCTCGGACAGGGACACTGAAGCTTTCTTT. Residues: CASSSDRDTEAFF.

The rearrangement uses TRBV5-1 and TRBJ2-1; the match to TRBD1 covers 10 bases. CDR1 SGHRS and CDR2 YFSETQ come from the germline V gene. The CDR3 consists of 17 residues. V gave up 0 bases and J gave up 4 bases; unmatched junction bases: 7. This CDR3 reads CASSLDRDRGLYNEQFF. In DNA, the CDR3 is TGCGCCAGCAGCTTGGACCGGGACAGGGGCTTATACAATGAGCAGTTCTTC.

V is TRBV6-5 and J is TRBJ2-1, with 10 bases fitting TRBD1. V shed 5 bases and J 8 bases; nucleotides not matched to a gene: 6. The germline gives CDR1 MNHEY, CDR2 SVGAGI. There are 14 residues in the CDR3. This chain's CDR3 is CASSKGTGDYEQFF. In DNA, the CDR3 is TGTGCCAGCAGTAAGGGGACAGGGGACTATGAGCAGTTCTTC.

This clone was seen just once. The rearrangement joins TRBV9 to TRBJ2-3, with D tentatively TRBD2 (7 bases). V shed 0 bases and J shed 2 bases, with 10 bases lying between them. CDR1 is SGDLS and CDR2 is YYNGEE in the germline V gene. This CDR3 is built from 15 residues. The CDR3 reads CASSVGGGDTDTQYF. The CDR3 bases are TGTGCCAGCAGCGTAGGAGGGGGGGACACAGATACGCAGTATTTT.

The rearrangement uses TRBV18 and TRBJ1-1, with D possibly TRBD1 on 5 matching bases. V lost 5 bases, J lost 4 bases, and 8 bases lay in between. There are 12 residues in the CDR3. The germline V gene encodes CDR1 KGHSH and CDR2 LQKENI. As DNA, the CDR3 is TGTGCCAGCTCAACTGGGGGCACTGAAGCTTTCTTT. Its protein is CASSTGGTEAFF.

This chain uses TRBV4-1 with TRBJ2-3, with TRBD2 as a possible D gene (6 bases). Germline lookup yields CDR1 MGHRA and CDR2 YSYEKL. Trimming removed 0 bases from V and 1 base from J, with 11 bases in between. The CDR3 sequence is 16 residues long. The CDR3 is CASSQELGRGTDTQYF. CDR3 nucleotide sequence: TGCGCCAGCAGCCAAGAACTCGGGAGAGGCACAGATACGCAGTATTTT.

The V gene is TRBV19, the J gene TRBJ1-2, with D possibly being TRBD1 (5 bases). This CDR3 contains 13 residues. Trimming stripped 3 bases from V and 4 bases from J, with 9 bases between. Germline V lookup: CDR1 LNHDA, CDR2 SQIVND (reference sequence). The CDR3 region has the DNA TGTGCCAGTAGTATGAGACAGCTCTATGGCTACACCTTC. It codes for CASSMRQLYGYTF. The full variable domain, completed using reference TRBV19 and TRBJ1-2, is DGGITQSPKYLFRKEGQNVTLSCEQNLNHDAMYWYRQDPGQGLRLIYYSQIVNDFQKGDIAEGYSVSREKKESFPLTVTSAQKNPTAFYLCASSMRQLYGYTFGSGTRLTVV.

The genes are TRBV7-9 and TRBJ1-1; tentative D call: TRBD1 (5 bases). The CDR3 consists of 14 residues. Trimming pared 5 bases from V and 4 bases from J, leaving 14 bases between. Germline lookup yields CDR1 SEHNR and CDR2 FQNEAQ (reference sequence). The CDR3 spells CASSGTGGSTEAFF. The CDR3 coding sequence is TGTGCCAGCAGCGGAACGGGGGGGAGCACTGAAGCTTTCTTT.

The V call is TRBV29-1, the J call TRBJ1-2, with TRBD1 matching over 9 bases. V shed 3 bases, J shed 7 bases, and the junction held 9 bases outside the gene matches. Per germline, CDR1 SQVTM and CDR2 ANQGSEA. The CDR3 is made up of 14 amino acids. For the CDR3, the DNA is TGCAGCGTTGACGTGGGACAGGGAAGGGCTGGCTACACCTTC. Residues: CSVDVGQGRAGYTF. Variable domain in full (rest from reference TRBV29-1 and TRBJ1-2): SAVISQKPSRDICQRGTSLTIQCQVDSQVTMMFWYRQQPGQSLTLIATANQGSEATYESGFVIDKFPISRPNLTFSTLTVSNMSPEDSSIYLCSVDVGQGRAGYTFGSGTRLTVV.